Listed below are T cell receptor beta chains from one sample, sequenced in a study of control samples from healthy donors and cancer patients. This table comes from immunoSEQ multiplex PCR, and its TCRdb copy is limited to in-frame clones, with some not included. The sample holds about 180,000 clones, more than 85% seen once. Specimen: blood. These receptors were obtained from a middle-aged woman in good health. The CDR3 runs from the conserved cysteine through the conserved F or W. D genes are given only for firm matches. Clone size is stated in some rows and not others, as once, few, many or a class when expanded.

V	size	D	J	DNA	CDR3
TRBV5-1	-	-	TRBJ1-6	TGCGCCAGCAGCTTGGAGGGCTGGGGTAGTTCACCCCTCCACTTT	CASSLEGWGSSPLHF
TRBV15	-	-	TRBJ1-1	TGTGCCACCAGCAGAGATTTGGGGACGAACACTGAAGCTTTCTTT	CATSRDLGTNTEAFF
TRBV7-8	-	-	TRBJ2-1	TGTGCCAGCAGCGAAGGTCACTGGATCGAGCAGTTCTTC	CASSEGHWIEQFF
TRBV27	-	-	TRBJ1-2	TGTGCCAGCAGTTTTAAGGGAGGGGGACCTGGCTACACCTTC	CASSFKGGGPGYTF
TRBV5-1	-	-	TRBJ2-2	TGCGCCAGCAGCTTGGGATGGGGGGCGGACACCGGGGAGCTGTTTTTT	CASSLGWGADTGELFF
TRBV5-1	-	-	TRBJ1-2	TGCGCCAGCAGCTTGGACCCCCGGGGTTATGGCTACACCTTC	CASSLDPRGYGYTF
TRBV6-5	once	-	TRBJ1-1	TGTGCCAGCAGTTACTCGAGGGGCACTGAAGCTTTCTTT	CASSYSRGTEAFF
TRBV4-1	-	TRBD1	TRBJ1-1	TGCGCCAGCAGCCAACTGGGACAGGGAAGAGGAAACACTGAAGCTTTCTTT	CASSQLGQGRGNTEAFF
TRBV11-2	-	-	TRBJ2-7	TGTGCCAGCAGCTCGACCGGCGGCTCCTACGAGCAGTACTTC	CASSSTGGSYEQYF
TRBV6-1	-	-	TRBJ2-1	TGTGCCAGCAGTGAAAGAGGCAGGGGGGATGAGCAGTTCTTC	CASSERGRGDEQFF
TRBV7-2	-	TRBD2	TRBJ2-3	TGTGCCAGCAGCTTAGATCCGGGGGGAGATACGCAGTATTTT	CASSLDPGGDTQYF
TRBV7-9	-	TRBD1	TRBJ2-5	TGTGCCAGCAGCTTAGTAGACAGGGCCCTAGTTCAAGAGACCCAGTACTTC	CASSLVDRALVQETQYF
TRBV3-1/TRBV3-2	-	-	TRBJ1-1	TGTGCCAGCAGCCATGGAGACACTGAAGCTTTCTTT	CASSHGDTEAFF
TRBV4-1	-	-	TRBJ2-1	TGCGCCAGCTGCGTCGGCGACTCCTACAATGAGCAGTTCTTC	CASCVGDSYNEQFF
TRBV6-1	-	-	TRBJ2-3	TGTGCCAGCAGTGATTCCTGGGGAAAACTTAGCACAGATACGCAGTATTTT	CASSDSWGKLSTDTQYF
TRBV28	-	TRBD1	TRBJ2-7	TGTGCCAGCAGTACCACAGGGGGCGAAACTGACGAGCAGTACTTC	CASSTTGGETDEQYF
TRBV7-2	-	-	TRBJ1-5	TGTGCCAGCAGCTCTATATTAGGCCCGGGGCCCCAGCATTTT	CASSSILGPGPQHF
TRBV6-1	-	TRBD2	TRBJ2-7	TGTGCCAGCAGTGGAGCTAGCGGGGCGTTCTACGAGCAGTACTTC	CASSGASGAFYEQYF
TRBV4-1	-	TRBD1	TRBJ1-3	TGCGCCAGCAGCCAGGAGGCCGGGACAGGGTACTCTGGAAACACCATATATTTT	CASSQEAGTGYSGNTIYF
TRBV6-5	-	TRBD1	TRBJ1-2	TGTGCCAGCATACTAAGCACAGGGGGAAGCTATGGCTACACCTTC	CASILSTGGSYGYTF
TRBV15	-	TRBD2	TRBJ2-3	TGTGCCACCAGCAGAGAGCGGGGGGGGGTGGATACGCAGTATTTT	CATSRERGGVDTQYF
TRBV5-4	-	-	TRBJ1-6	TGTGCCAGCAGCTTGGTTACTGATAATTCACCCCTCCACTTT	CASSLVTDNSPLHF
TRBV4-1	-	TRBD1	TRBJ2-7	TGCGCCAGCAGCCAAATCGAGGGGACAGGGGGCTACGAGCAGTACTTC	CASSQIEGTGGYEQYF
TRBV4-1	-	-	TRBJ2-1	TGCGCCAGCAGCCTCTTCTCAGTGGGGACTGGACGGAATGAGCAGTTCTTC	CASSLFSVGTGRNEQFF
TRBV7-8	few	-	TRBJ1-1	TGTGCCAGCAGCTTAAGGGTTCTTGACACTGAAGCTTTCTTT	CASSLRVLDTEAFF
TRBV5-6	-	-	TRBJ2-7	TGTGCCAGCAGCACCTGGACCGAAAGCTCCTACGAGCAGTACTTC	CASSTWTESSYEQYF
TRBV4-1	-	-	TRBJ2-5	TGCGCCAGCAGCCAACGGTGGGGGGGCGTAGCACTACAAGAGACCCAGTACTTC	CASSQRWGGVALQETQYF
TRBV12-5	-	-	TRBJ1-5	TGTGCTAGTGGACTGATGGATGGGTATCAGCCCCAGCATTTT	CASGLMDGYQPQHF
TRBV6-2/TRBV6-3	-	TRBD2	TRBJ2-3	TGTGCCAGCAGTTCCTTACGAGCGGGGGGCACAGATACGCAGTATTTT	CASSSLRAGGTDTQYF
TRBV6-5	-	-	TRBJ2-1	TGTGCCTCCACGACCCTGAGCTCCTACAATGAGCAGTTCTTC	CASTTLSSYNEQFF
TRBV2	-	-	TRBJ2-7	TGTGCCAGTCAGACCGATACGAACCACTACGAGCAGTACTTC	CASQTDTNHYEQYF
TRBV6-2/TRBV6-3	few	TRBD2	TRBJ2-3	TGTGCCAGCAGTAGCGGGGGGGCCACAGATACGCAGTATTTT	CASSSGGATDTQYF
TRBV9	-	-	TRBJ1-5	TGTGCCAGCAGCGTAGATGTGGGGGGATTCGAGCCCCAGCATTTT	CASSVDVGGFEPQHF
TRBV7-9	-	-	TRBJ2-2	TGTGCCAGCAGCTTCCCGAGTCCCACCGGGGAGCTGTTTTTT	CASSFPSPTGELFF
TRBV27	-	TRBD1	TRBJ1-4	TGTGCCAGCAGTTCCTGGACAGGGGGGACAACTAATGAAAAACTGTTTTTT	CASSSWTGGTTNEKLFF
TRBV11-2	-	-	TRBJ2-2	TGTGCCAGCAGCTTTATGGCTCCAGGGGAGCTGTTTTTT	CASSFMAPGELFF
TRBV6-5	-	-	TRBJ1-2	TGTGCCAGCAGGTACGAGGGTGGCTATGGCTACACCTTC	CASRYEGGYGYTF
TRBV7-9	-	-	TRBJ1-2	TGTGCCAGCAGCTTAACCACGGGACACTACTTCTATGGCTACACCTTC	CASSLTTGHYFYGYTF
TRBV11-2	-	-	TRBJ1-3	TGTGCCAGCAGCTTATCGGACCGAATCTCTGGAAACACCATATATTTT	CASSLSDRISGNTIYF
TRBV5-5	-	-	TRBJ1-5	TGTGCCAGCAGCCGACTTCTTGGCAGCAATCAGCCCCAGCATTTT	CASSRLLGSNQPQHF